A selection of T cell receptor beta chains follows, all from one sample in a study of T cell responses to AZD1222 COVID-19 vaccine. Here immunoSEQ multiplex PCR was the method, and the copy in TCRdb shows in-frame clones only, minus some. The sample gives 180,000 or so clones, approximately 90% of which show up once; 25% to 30% is in the top ten. The sequences come from peripheral blood, collected 28 days after the second AZD1222 dose. These receptors were obtained from an adult who received the AZD1222 COVID-19 vaccine. The CDR3 runs from the conserved cysteine through the conserved F or W. A D gene is named only where the DNA matches it firmly. Where a row states a size, it is once, few, many or the class of an expanded clone; other rows omit it.

j_call cdr3_length v_call d_call clone_size cdr3_aa cdr3_nt
TRBJ1-4 14 TRBV28 TRBD1 . CASSSLGGHEKLFF TGTGCCAGCAGCTCCTTAGGGGGCCATGAAAAACTGTTTTTT
TRBJ2-7 16 TRBV4-3 TRBD2 once CASSQDVTSGPLGQYF TGCGCCAGCAGCCAAGACGTGACTAGCGGACCCCTTGGGCAGTACTTC
TRBJ1-1 13 TRBV27 . . CASSRHLNTEAFF TGTGCCAGCAGCCGTCATTTGAACACTGAAGCTTTCTTT
TRBJ1-1 13 TRBV11-2 TRBD1 . CASSLRQGVGAFF TGTGCCAGCAGCCTTAGACAGGGGGTCGGAGCTTTCTTT
TRBJ2-5 13 TRBV10-3 . . CAIGAGGWETQYF TGTGCCATCGGGGCGGGCGGTTGGGAGACCCAGTACTTC
TRBJ1-5 13 TRBV4-3 . . CASSQVLGQPQHF TGCGCCAGCAGCCAAGTGCTCGGTCAGCCCCAGCATTTT
TRBJ2-7 15 TRBV27 TRBD2 few CASSLRREGLYEQYF TGTGCCAGCAGTCTAAGGCGGGAGGGCCTCTACGAGCAGTACTTC
TRBJ1-2 12 TRBV27 . . CATPDFNYGYTF TGTGCCACTCCGGACTTTAACTATGGCTACACCTTC
TRBJ2-7 13 TRBV6-2/TRBV6-3 . . CASTPDSSYEQYF TGTGCCAGCACCCCAGACAGCTCCTACGAGCAGTACTTC
TRBJ1-4 12 TRBV12-3/TRBV12-4 . . CASSLLGEKLFF TGTGCCAGCAGTTTACTTGGTGAAAAACTGTTTTTT
TRBJ2-7 15 TRBV4-3 TRBD2 . CASSQDPGLIYEQYF TGCGCCAGCAGCCAGGACCCGGGACTAATTTACGAGCAGTACTTC
TRBJ1-2 14 TRBV10-3 . once CAISELGDRYGYTF TGTGCCATCAGTGAGTTGGGGGACCGCTATGGCTACACCTTC
TRBJ2-7 13 TRBV9 TRBD1 . CASSGQGSYEQYF TGTGCCAGCAGCGGACAGGGTTCCTACGAGCAGTACTTC
TRBJ2-5 13 TRBV28 . . CASSLSHQETQYF TGTGCCAGCAGTTTGTCCCACCAAGAGACCCAGTACTTC
TRBJ2-7 13 TRBV9 . once CASSVTPHYEQYF TGTGCCAGCAGCGTAACACCTCACTACGAGCAGTACTTC
TRBJ2-3 15 TRBV5-1 TRBD2 . CASSPGTSGTDTQYF TGCGCCAGCAGCCCCGGGACTAGCGGCACAGATACGCAGTATTTT
TRBJ1-5 13 TRBV5-8 TRBD1 . CASSSGQNQPQHF TGTGCCAGCAGCTCGGGACAGAATCAGCCCCAGCATTTT
TRBJ2-1 15 TRBV19 TRBD2 . CASRLQPGLAGEQFF TGTGCCAGTAGACTCCAACCGGGACTAGCGGGTGAGCAGTTCTTC
TRBJ2-3 14 TRBV7-2 . . CASSSRPSTDTQYF TGTGCCAGCAGCTCTAGGCCTAGCACAGATACGCAGTATTTT
TRBJ2-7 14 TRBV6-2/TRBV6-3 . . CASSLGGSSYEQYF TGTGCCAGCAGCCTCGGGGGTTCCTCCTACGAGCAGTACTTC
TRBJ2-1 15 TRBV5-4 . . CASSSSGIPYNEQFF TGTGCCAGCAGCTCCTCAGGTATACCCTACAATGAGCAGTTCTTC
TRBJ2-1 12 TRBV30 TRBD2 . CAWRASGNEQFF TGTGCCTGGAGGGCTAGCGGCAATGAGCAGTTCTTC
TRBJ1-6 12 TRBV7-9 . . CASSFLNSPLHF TGTGCCAGCAGCTTCCTGAATTCACCCCTCCACTTT
TRBJ1-3 16 TRBV5-1 . . CASSLGATLSGNTIYF TGCGCCAGCAGCTTGGGAGCGACTTTATCTGGAAACACCATATATTTT
TRBJ1-5 14 TRBV19 . . CASSIAVSNQPQHF TGTGCCAGTAGTATAGCAGTGAGCAATCAGCCCCAGCATTTT
TRBJ2-5 16 TRBV9 TRBD2 . CASSVGLAGGQETQYF TGTGCCAGCAGCGTAGGACTAGCGGGAGGCCAAGAGACCCAGTACTTC
TRBJ2-1 13 TRBV19 TRBD2 . CASTPLAESEQFF TGTGCCAGTACCCCACTAGCGGAATCCGAGCAGTTCTTC
TRBJ2-3 14 TRBV15 . . CATSREERTDTQYF TGTGCCACCAGCAGAGAGGAGAGAACAGATACGCAGTATTTT
TRBJ2-7 13 TRBV6-2/TRBV6-3 . . CASSKRFSYEQYF TGTGCCAGCAGCAAAAGATTCTCCTACGAGCAGTACTTC
TRBJ2-5 13 TRBV5-1 . . CASSLSSLETQYF TGCGCCAGCAGCTTAAGTAGTCTAGAGACCCAGTACTTC
TRBJ2-7 14 TRBV28 TRBD2 . CASTASGRPYEQYF TGTGCCAGCACCGCTAGCGGGAGGCCCTACGAGCAGTACTTC
TRBJ1-2 11 TRBV19 TRBD1 . CATGTGYGYTF TGTGCCACCGGGACAGGCTATGGCTACACCTTC
TRBJ2-3 14 TRBV4-2 TRBD1 once CASSQDRAEDTQYF TGTGCCAGCAGCCAGGACAGGGCCGAGGATACGCAGTATTTT
TRBJ2-5 13 TRBV11-2 TRBD2 . CATSLAGAETQYF TGTGCCACCTCACTAGCGGGAGCAGAGACCCAGTACTTC
TRBJ2-2 16 TRBV2 . . CASSRQGSGNTGELFF TGTGCCAGCTCCCGACAGGGTAGCGGGAACACCGGGGAGCTGTTTTTT
TRBJ2-2 15 TRBV28 TRBD1 . CASRTGGPNTGELFF TGTGCCAGCCGGACAGGGGGCCCTAACACCGGGGAGCTGTTTTTT
TRBJ2-4 19 TRBV5-4 TRBD1 . CASSWRTGGAGLAKNIQYF TGTGCCAGCAGCTGGCGGACAGGGGGCGCGGGGCTAGCCAAAAACATTCAGTACTTC
TRBJ1-3 15 TRBV19 . . CASSLGTSSGNTIYF TGTGCCAGTAGTCTCGGGACAAGCTCTGGAAACACCATATATTTT
TRBJ2-1 17 TRBV27 TRBD2 . CASSPRVAGGHYNEQFF TGTGCCAGCAGTCCTAGAGTAGCGGGAGGTCACTACAATGAGCAGTTCTTC
TRBJ1-2 14 TRBV5-1 TRBD1 once CASSLPGQVYGYTF TGCGCCAGCAGCTTGCCGGGACAGGTCTATGGCTACACCTTC